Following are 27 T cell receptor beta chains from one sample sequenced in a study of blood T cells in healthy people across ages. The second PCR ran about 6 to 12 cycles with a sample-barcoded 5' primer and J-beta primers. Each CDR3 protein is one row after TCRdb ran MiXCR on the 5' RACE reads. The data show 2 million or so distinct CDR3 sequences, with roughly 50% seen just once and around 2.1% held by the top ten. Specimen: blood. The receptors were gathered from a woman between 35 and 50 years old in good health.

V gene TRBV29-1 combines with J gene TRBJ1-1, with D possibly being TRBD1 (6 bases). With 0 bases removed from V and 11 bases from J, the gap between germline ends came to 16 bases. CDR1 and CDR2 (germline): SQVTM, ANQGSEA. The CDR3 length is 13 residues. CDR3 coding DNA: TGCAGCGTTGAAGATCTTTCGGGGGCGGTGGCTTTCTTT. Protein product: CSVEDLSGAVAFF.

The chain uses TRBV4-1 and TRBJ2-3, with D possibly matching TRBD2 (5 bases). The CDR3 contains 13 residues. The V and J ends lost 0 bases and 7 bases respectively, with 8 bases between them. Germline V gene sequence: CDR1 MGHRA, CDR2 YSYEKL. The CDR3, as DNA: TGCGCCAGCAGCCAAGACCGGGAAAATACGCAGTATTTT. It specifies CASSQDRENTQYF.

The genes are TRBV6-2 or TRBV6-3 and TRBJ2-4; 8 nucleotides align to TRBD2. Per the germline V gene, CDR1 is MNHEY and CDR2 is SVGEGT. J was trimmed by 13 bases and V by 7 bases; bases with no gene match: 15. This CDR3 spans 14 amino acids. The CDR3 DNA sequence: TGTGCCAGCACTGGCGGGGGGCCGGGGGATGAGCAGTACTTC. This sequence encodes CASTGGGPGDEQYF.

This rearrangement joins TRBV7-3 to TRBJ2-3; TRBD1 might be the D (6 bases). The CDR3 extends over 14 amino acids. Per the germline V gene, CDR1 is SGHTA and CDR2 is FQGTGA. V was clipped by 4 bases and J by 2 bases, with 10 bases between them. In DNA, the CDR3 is TGTGCCAGCAGCTCACAGGGTATCACAGATACGCAGTATTTT. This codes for CASSSQGITDTQYF.

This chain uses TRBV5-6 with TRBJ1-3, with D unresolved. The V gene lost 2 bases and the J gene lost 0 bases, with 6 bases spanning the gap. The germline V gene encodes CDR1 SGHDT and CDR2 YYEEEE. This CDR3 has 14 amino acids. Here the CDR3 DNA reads TGTGCCAGCAGCTTTAGCTTCTCTGGAAACACCATATATTTT. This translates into CASSFSFSGNTIYF.

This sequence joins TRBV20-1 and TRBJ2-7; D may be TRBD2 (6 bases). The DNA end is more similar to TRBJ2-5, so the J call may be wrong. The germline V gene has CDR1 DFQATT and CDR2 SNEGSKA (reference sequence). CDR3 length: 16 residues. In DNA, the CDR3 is TGCAGTGCTAGGACGGAACGGGACTCCACGCCGGAGACCCAGTACTTC. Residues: CSARTERDSTPETQYF.

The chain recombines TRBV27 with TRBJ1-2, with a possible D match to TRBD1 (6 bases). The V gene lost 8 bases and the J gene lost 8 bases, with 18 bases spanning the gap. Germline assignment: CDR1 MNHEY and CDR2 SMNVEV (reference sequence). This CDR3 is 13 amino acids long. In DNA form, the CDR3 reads TGTGCCAGCGCAAATACAGGGTATGGGGGCTACACCTTC. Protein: CASANTGYGGYTF.

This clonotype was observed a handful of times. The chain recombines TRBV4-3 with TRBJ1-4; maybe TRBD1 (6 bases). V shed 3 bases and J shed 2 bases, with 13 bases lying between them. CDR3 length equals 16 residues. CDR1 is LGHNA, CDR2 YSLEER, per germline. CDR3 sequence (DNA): TGCGCCAGCAGCCACGATTACAGGGATACTAATGAAAAACTGTTTTTT. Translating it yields CASSHDYRDTNEKLFF.

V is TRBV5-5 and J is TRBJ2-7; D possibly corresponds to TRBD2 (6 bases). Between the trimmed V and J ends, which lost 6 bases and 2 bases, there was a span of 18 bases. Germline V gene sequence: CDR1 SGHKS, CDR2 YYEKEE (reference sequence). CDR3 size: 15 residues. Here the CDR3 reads CASTEVGTGAYEQYF. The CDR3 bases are TGTGCCAGCACCGAGGTGGGCACGGGGGCCTACGAGCAGTACTTC. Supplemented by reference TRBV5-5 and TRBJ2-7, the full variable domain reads DAGVTQSPTHLIKTRGQQVTLRCSPISGHKSVSWYQQVLGQGPQFIFQYYEKEERGRGNFPDRFSARQFPNYSSELNVNALLLGDSALYLCASTEVGTGAYEQYFGPGTRLTVT.

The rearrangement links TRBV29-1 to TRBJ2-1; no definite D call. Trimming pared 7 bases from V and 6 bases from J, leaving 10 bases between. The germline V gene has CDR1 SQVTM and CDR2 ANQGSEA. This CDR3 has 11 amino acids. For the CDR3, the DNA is TGCAGCGCTTTACCCGGCAATGAGCAGTTCTTC. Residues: CSALPGNEQFF.

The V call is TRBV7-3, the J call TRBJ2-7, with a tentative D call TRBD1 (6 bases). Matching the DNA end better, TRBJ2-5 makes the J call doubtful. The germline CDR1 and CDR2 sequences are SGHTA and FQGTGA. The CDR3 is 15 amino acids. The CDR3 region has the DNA TGTGCCAGCAGCCCAAACGGACAGAGGGGGGAGACCCAGTACTTC. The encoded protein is CASSPNGQRGETQYF.

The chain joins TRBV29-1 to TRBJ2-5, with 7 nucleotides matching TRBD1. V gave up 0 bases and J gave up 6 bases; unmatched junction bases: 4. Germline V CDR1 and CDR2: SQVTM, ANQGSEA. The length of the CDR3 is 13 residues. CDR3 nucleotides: TGCAGCGTTGAAGATCAGGGGGTAAAGACCCAGTACTTC. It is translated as CSVEDQGVKTQYF.

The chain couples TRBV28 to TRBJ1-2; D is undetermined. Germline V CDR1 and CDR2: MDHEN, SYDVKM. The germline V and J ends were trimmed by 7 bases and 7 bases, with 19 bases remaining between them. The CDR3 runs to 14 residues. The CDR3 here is CASTLDGVLSGYTF. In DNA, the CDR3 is TGTGCCAGCACCCTTGACGGGGTTCTATCTGGCTACACCTTC.

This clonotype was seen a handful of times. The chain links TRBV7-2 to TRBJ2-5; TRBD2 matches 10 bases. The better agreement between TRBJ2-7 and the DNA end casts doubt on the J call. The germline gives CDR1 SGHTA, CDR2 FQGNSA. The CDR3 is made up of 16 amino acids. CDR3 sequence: CASSFAREAGGREQYF. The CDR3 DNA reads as TGTGCCAGCAGCTTCGCCCGTGAAGCGGGGGGGCGCGAGCAGTACTTC.

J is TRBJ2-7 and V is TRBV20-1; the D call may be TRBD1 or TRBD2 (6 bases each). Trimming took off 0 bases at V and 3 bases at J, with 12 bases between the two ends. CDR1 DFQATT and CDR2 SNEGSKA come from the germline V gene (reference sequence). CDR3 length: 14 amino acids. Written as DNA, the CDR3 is TGCAGTGCTAGAGATGGAAGGGGGGACTACGAGCAGTACTTC. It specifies CSARDGRGDYEQYF.

This chain's CDR3 is CASSSTGTSVYNEQFF. CDR3 DNA sequence: TGTGCCAGCAGCTCAACCGGGACTAGCGTCTACAATGAGCAGTTCTTC. The V call is TRBV11-2, the J call TRBJ2-1; 10 bases are shared with TRBD2. The CDR3 consists of 16 residues. V shed 4 bases and J 3 bases; nucleotides not matched to a gene: 6. Germline CDR1 reads SGHAT; CDR2 reads FQNNGV.

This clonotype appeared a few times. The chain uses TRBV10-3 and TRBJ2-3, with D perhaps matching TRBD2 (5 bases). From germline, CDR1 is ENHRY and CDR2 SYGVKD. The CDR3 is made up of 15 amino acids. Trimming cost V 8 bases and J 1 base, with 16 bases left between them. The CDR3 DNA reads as TGTGCCATCTCGGCTCCGAGGAGGTGCACAGATACGCAGTATTTT. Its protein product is CAISAPRRCTDTQYF.

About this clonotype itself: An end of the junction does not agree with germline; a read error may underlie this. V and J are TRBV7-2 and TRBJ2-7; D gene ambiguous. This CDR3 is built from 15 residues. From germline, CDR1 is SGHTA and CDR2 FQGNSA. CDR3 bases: TGTGCCTGCAGCCCCCGCAGGACCCACTCCTACGAGCAGTACTTC. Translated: CACSPRRTHSYEQYF.

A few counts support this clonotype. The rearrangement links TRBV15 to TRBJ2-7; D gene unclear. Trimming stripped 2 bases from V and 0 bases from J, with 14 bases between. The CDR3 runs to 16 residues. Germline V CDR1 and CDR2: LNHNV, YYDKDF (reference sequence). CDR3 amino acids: CATSRSTALTSYEQYF. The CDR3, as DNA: TGTGCCACCAGCAGATCAACAGCTCTTACCTCCTACGAGCAGTACTTC.

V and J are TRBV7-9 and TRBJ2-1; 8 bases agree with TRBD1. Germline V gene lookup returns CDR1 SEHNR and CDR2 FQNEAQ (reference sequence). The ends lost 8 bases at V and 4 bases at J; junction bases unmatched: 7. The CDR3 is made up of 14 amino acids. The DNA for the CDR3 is TGTGCCAGCGGCAGGACAGGGATGTACAATGAGCAGTTCTTC. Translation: CASGRTGMYNEQFF.

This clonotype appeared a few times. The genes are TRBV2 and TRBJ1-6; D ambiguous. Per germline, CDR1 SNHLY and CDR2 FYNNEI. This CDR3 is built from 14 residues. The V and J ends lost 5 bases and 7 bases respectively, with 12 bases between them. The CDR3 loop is CASSPTGWNSPLHF. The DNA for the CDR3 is TGTGCCAGCAGTCCGACGGGCTGGAATTCACCCCTCCACTTT.

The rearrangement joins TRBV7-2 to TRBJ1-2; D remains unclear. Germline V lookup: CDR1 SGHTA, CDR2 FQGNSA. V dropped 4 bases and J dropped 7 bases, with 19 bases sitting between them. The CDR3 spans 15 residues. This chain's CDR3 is CASSSSGSLDGGYTF. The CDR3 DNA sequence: TGTGCCAGCAGCTCATCGGGCTCTCTCGATGGTGGCTACACCTTC.

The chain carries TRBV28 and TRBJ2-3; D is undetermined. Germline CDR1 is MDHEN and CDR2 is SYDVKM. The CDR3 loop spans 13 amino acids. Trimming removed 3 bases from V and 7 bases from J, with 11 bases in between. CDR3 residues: CASSFVHPNTQYF. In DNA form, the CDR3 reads TGTGCCAGCAGTTTTGTCCATCCCAATACGCAGTATTTT.

CDR3 sequence: CASSLSIAGGSSYNEQFF. The CDR3, as DNA: TGTGCCAGCAGCTTGAGCATAGCGGGGGGGAGCTCCTACAATGAGCAGTTCTTC. This chain joins TRBV5-6 and TRBJ2-1; TRBD2 agrees at 11 bases. V dropped 1 base and J dropped 0; count of bases not matched to a gene: 6. Looked up from germline, CDR1 is SGHDT and CDR2 is YYEEEE. This CDR3 spans 18 amino acids. The full variable domain, completed using reference TRBV5-6 and TRBJ2-1, is DAGVTQSPTHLIKTRGQQVTLRCSPKSGHDTVSWYQQALGQGPQFIFQYYEEEERQRGNFPDRFSGHQFPNYSSELNVNALLLGDSALYLCASSLSIAGGSSYNEQFFGPGTRLTVL.

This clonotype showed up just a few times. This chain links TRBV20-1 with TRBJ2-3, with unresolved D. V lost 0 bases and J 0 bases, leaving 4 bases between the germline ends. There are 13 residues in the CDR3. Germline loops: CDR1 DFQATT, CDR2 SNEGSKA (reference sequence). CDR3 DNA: TGCAGTGCTAGAGAGGCCAGCACAGATACGCAGTATTTT. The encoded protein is CSAREASTDTQYF.

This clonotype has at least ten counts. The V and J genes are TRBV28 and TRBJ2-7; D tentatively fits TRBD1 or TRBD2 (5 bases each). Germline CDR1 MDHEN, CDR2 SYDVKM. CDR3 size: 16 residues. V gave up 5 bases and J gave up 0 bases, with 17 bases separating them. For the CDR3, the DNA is TGTGCCAGCAGTGGCCAAAGGGACGGCAACTCCTACGAGCAGTACTTC. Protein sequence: CASSGQRDGNSYEQYF. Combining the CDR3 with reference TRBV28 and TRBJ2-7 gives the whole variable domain DVKVTQSSRYLVKRTGEKVFLECVQDMDHENMFWYRQDPGLGLRLIYFSYDVKMKEKGDIPEGYSVSREKKERFSLILESASTNQTSMYLCASSGQRDGNSYEQYFGPGTRLTVT.

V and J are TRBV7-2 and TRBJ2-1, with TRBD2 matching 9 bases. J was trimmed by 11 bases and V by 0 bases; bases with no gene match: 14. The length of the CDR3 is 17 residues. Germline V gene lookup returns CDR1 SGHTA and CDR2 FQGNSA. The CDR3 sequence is CASSLARLAGPGGQQFF. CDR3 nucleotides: TGTGCCAGCAGCTTAGCGCGTCTAGCGGGGCCAGGGGGACAGCAGTTCTTC. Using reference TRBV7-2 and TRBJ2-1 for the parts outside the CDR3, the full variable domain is GAGVSQSPSNKVTEKGKDVELRCDPISGHTALYWYRQSLGQGLEFLIYFQGNSAPDKSGLPSDRFSAERTGGSVSTLTIQRTQQEDSAVYLCASSLARLAGPGGQQFFGPGTRLTVL.